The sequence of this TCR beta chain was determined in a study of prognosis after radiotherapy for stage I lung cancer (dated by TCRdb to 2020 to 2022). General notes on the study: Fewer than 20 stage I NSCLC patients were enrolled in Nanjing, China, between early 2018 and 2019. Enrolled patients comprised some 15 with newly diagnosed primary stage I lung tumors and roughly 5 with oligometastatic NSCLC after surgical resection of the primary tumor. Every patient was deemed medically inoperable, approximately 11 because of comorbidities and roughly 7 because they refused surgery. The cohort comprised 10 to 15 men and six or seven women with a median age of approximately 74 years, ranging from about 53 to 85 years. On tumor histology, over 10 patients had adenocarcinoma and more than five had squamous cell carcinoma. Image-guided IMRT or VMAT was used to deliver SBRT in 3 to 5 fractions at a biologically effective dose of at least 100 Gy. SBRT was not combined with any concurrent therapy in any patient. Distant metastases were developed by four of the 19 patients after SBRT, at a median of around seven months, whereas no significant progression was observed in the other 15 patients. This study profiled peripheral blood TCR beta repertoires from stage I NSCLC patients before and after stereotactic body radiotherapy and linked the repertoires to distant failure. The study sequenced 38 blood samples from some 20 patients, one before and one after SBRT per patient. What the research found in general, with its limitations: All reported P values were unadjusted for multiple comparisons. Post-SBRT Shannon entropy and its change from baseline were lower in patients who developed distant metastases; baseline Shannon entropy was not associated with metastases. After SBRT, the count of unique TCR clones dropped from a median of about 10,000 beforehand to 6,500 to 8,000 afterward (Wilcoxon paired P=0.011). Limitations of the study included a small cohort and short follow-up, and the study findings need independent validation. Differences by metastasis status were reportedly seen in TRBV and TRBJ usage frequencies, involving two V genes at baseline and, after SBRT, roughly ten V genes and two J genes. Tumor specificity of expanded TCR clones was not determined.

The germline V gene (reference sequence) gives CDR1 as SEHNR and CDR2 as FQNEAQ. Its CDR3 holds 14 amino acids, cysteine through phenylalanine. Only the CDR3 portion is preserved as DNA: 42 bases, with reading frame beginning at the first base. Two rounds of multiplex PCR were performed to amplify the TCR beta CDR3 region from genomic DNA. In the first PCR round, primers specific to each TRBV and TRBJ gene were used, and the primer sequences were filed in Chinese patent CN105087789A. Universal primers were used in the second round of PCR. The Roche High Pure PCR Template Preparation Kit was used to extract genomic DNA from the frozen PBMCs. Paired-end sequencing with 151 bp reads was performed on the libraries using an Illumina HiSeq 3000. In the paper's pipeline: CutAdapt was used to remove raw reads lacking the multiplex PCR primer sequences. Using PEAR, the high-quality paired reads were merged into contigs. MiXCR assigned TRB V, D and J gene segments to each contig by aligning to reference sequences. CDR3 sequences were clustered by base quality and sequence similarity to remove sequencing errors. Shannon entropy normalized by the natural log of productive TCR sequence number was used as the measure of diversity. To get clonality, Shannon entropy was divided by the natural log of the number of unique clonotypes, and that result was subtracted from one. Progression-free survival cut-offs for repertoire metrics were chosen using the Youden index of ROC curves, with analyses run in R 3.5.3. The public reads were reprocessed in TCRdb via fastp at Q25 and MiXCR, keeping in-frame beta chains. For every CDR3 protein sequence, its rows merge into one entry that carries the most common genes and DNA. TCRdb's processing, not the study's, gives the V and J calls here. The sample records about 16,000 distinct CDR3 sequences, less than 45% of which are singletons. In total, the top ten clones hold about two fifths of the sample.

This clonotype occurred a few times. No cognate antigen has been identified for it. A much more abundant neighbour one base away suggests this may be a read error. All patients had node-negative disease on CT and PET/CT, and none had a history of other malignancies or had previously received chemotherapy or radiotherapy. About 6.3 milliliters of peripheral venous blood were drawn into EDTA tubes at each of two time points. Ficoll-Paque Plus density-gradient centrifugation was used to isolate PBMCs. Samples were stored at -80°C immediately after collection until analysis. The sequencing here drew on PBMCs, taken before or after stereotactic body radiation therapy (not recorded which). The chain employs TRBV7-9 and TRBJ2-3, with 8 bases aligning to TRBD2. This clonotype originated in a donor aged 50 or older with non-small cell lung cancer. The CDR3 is CAAGASQFTDTQYF. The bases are TGTGCAGCGGGGGCATCACAATTCACAGATACGCAGTATTTT. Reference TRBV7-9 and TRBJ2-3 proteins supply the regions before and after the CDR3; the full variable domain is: DTGVSQNPRHKITKRGQNVTFRCDPISEHNRLYWYRQTLGQGPEFLTYFQNEAQLEKSRLLSDRFSAERPKGSFSTLEIQRTEQGDSAMYLCAAGASQFTDTQYFGPGTRLTVL.